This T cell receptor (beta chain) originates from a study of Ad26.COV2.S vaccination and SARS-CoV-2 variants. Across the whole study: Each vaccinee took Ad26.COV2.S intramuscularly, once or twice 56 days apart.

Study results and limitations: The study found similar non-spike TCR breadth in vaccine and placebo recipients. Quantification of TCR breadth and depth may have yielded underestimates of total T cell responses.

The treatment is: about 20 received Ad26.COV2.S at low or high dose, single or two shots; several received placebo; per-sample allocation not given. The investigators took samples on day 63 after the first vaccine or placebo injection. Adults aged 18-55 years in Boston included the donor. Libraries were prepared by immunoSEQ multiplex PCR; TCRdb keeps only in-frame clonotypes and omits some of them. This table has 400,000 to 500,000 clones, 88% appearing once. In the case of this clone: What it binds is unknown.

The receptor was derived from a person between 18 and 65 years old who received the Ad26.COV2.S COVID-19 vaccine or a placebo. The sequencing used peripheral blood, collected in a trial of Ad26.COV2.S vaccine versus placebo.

CDR3 nucleotide sequence: TGTGCCAGCAGCTTGGTTATGGACAGCAAACCGAACACTGAAGCTTTCTTT. Its protein product is CASSLVMDSKPNTEAFF. This chain joins TRBV5-8 and TRBJ1-1; D possibly corresponds to TRBD1 (6 bases). Trimming removed 0 bases from V and 1 base from J, with 16 bases in between. The CDR3 length is 17 residues. Germline values: CDR1 SGHTS, CDR2 YDEGEE.